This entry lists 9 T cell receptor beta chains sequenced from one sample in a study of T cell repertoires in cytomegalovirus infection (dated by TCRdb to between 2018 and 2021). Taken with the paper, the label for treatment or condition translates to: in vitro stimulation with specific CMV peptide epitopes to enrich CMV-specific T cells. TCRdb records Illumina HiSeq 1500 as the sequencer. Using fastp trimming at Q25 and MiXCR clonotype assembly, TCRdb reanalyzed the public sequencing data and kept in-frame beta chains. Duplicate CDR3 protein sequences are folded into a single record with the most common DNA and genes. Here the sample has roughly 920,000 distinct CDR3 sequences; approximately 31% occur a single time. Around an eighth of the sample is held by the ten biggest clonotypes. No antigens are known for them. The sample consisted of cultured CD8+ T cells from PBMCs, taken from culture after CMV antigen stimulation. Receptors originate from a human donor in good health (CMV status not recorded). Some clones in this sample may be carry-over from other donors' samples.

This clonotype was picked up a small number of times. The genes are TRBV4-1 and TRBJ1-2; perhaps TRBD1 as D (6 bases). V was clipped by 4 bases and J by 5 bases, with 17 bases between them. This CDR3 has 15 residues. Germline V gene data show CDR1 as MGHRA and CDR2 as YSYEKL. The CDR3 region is CASSPRDILSYGYTF. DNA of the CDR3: TGCGCCAGCAGCCCCAGGGACATTCTCTCTTATGGCTACACCTTC.

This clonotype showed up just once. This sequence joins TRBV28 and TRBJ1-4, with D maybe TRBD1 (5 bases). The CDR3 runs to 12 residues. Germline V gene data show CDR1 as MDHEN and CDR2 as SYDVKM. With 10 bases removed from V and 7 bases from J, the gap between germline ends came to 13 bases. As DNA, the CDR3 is TGTGCCACTGGGGGTATAAGTGAAAAACTGTTTTTT. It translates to CATGGISEKLFF.

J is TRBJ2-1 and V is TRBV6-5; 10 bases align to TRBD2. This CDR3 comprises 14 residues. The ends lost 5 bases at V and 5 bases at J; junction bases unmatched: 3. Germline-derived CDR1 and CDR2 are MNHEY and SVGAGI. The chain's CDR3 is CASSTSGEHNEQFF. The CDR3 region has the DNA TGTGCCAGCAGTACTAGCGGGGAGCACAATGAGCAGTTCTTC.

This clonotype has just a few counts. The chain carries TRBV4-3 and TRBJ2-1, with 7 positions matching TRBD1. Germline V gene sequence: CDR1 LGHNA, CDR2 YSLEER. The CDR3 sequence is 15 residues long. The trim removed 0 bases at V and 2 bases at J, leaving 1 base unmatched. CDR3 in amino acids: CASSQERGPYNEQFF. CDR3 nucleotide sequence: TGCGCCAGCAGCCAAGAGAGGGGGCCCTACAATGAGCAGTTCTTC.

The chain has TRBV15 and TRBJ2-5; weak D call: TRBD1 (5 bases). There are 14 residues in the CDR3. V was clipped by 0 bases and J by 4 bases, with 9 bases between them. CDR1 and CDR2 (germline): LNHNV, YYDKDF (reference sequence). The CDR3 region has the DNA TGTGCCACCAGCAGAGATTCAGGGCGAGAGACCCAGTACTTC. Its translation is CATSRDSGRETQYF. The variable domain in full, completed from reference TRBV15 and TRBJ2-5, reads DAMVIQNPRYQVTQFGKPVTLSCSQTLNHNVMYWYQQKSSQAPKLLFHYYDKDFNNEADTPDNFQSRRPNTSFCFLDIRSPGLGDTAMYLCATSRDSGRETQYFGPGTRLLVL.

The CDR3 DNA is TGTGCCATCAGTGAGGACAGTCCGTATGGCTACACCTTC. Its protein product is CAISEDSPYGYTF. This chain connects TRBV10-3 to TRBJ1-2, with D possibly matching TRBD1 (5 bases). In germline, CDR1 is ENHRY, CDR2 SYGVKD. CDR3 length: 13 residues. V was shortened by 2 bases and J by 5 bases, with 9 bases between the two germline ends.

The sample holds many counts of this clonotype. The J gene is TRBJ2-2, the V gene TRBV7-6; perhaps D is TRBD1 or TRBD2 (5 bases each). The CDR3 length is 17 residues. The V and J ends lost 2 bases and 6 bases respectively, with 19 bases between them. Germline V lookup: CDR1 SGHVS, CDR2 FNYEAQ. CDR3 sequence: CASSLYGNFEGPGELFF. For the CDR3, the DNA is TGTGCCAGCAGCTTATACGGGAATTTCGAGGGGCCCGGGGAGCTGTTTTTT.

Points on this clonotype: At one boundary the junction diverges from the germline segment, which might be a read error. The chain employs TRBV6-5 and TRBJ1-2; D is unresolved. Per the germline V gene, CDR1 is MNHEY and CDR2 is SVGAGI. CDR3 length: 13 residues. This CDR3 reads CASTYGLNYGYTF. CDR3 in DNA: TGTGCCAGCACTTACGGGCTTAACTATGGCTACACCTTC.

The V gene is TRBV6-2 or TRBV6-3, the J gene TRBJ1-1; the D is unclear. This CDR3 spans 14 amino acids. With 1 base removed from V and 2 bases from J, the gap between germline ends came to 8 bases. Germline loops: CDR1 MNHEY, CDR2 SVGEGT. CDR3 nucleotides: TGTGCCAGCAGTTACTACGGGCCAAACACTGAAGCTTTCTTT. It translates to CASSYYGPNTEAFF.